The 22 T cell receptor beta chains presented below share a single source sample, sequenced in a study of vaccination and CD4 T cells after COVID-19. For these TCRs, the target antigens are not known. As to treatment: roughly nine-day PBMC culture with coronavirus spike peptide pools or control peptides (ViraFEST assay). Sequenced with the Oncomine TCR Beta short-read assay was DNA taken from cultured CD4+ T cells. A single record per CDR3 protein comes from TCRdb applying MiXCR to the PCR reads. The sample contains fewer than 12,000 distinct CDR3 sequences, approximately 61% of which appear only once. Sequenced: CD4+ T cells from blood, cultured in vitro. The receptors were sampled from a human donor who had recovered from COVID-19.

The chain recombines TRBV6-5 with TRBJ1-5; D is unresolved. Germline CDR1 is MNHEY and CDR2 is SVGAGI. V lost 2 bases to trimming and J lost 6 bases, with 11 bases between them. The CDR3 has 14 amino acids. CDR3 loop: CASSYEQSSQPQHF. CDR3 sequence (DNA): TGTGCCAGCAGTTACGAGCAGTCTTCTCAGCCCCAGCATTTT.

The chain couples TRBV12-3 or TRBV12-4 to TRBJ1-1; 7 bases align to TRBD1. This CDR3 has 13 amino acids. Germline trimming cut 7 bases from V and 1 base from J; bases unmatched to any gene: 3. The CDR3 coding sequence is TGTGCCAGCATCAGACAGGGGAACACTGAAGCTTTCTTT. It translates to CASIRQGNTEAFF.

In this sample, this clonotype turned up a few times. The chain carries TRBV15 and TRBJ1-5; D gene unclear. The germline V and J ends were trimmed by 5 bases and 7 bases, with 15 bases remaining between them. The CDR3 extends over 14 amino acids. CDR1 is LNHNV and CDR2 is YYDKDF in the germline V gene (reference sequence). CDR3 sequence: CATSVEAGYQPQHF. In DNA, the CDR3 is TGTGCCACCAGCGTGGAGGCGGGGTACCAGCCCCAGCATTTT.

In its sample, this clonotype was seen a few times. This chain uses TRBV11-3 with TRBJ1-1; unclear D gene. Trimming removed 11 bases from V and 0 bases from J, with 16 bases in between. CDR3 size: 14 residues. The germline V gene has CDR1 SGHNT and CDR2 YENEEA. The CDR3 is CASKAQALNTEAFF. The CDR3 nucleotides read TGTGCCTCCAAGGCCCAGGCTCTGAACACTGAAGCTTTCTTT.

This clonotype was found a few times. V usage is TRBV20-1 and J usage is TRBJ2-5; maybe TRBD1 (6 bases). The CDR3 runs 14 residues. V dropped 0 bases and J dropped 0 bases, with 8 bases sitting between them. Germline values: CDR1 DFQATT, CDR2 SNEGSKA (reference sequence). CDR3 loop: CSARDRGYQETQYF. The DNA for the CDR3 is TGCAGTGCTAGAGACAGGGGATACCAAGAGACCCAGTACTTC.

The genes are TRBV12-3 or TRBV12-4 and TRBJ1-3; 8 nucleotides agree with TRBD1. The CDR3 is 14 residues long. The J segment lost 7 bases and the V segment lost 7 bases, leaving 9 bases of the junction unmatched. As DNA, the CDR3 is TGTGCCAGCACTGAAACAGGGGGTCGGAACACCATATATTTT. Translated: CASTETGGRNTIYF.

J is TRBJ1-2 and V is TRBV19; unclear D gene. The length of the CDR3 is 18 residues. V lost 1 base and J 0 bases, leaving 18 bases between the germline ends. Germline V gene data show CDR1 as LNHDA and CDR2 as SQIVND (reference sequence). CDR3 in amino acids: CASSIVLRGEFTNYGYTF. Here the CDR3 DNA reads TGTGCCAGTAGTATAGTTCTCCGTGGGGAATTTACTAACTATGGCTACACCTTC.

This chain links TRBV12-3 or TRBV12-4 with TRBJ2-3, with D tentatively TRBD1 or TRBD2 (6 bases each). This CDR3 is 17 amino acids long. Trimming shortened V by 7 bases and J by 2 bases, and 22 bases separated the two germline ends. CDR3 nucleotides: TGTGCCAGCACCCCGGCGGATAAAGGGGGACTCACAGATACGCAGTATTTT. This encodes CASTPADKGGLTDTQYF.

The V call is TRBV7-6, the J call TRBJ2-3, with unresolved D. The CDR3 loop spans 15 amino acids. Per the germline V gene, CDR1 is SGHVS and CDR2 is FNYEAQ. V dropped 1 base and J dropped 1 base, with 9 bases sitting between them. The chain's CDR3 is CASSLESGRTDTQYF. The CDR3 DNA follows: TGTGCCAGCAGCTTAGAGTCCGGCCGCACAGATACGCAGTATTTT.

The chain combines TRBV27 with TRBJ1-6; a possible D gene is TRBD1 (5 bases). V was cut by 2 bases and J by 10 bases, with 12 bases left in between. Germline CDR1 MNHEY, CDR2 SMNVEV (reference sequence). The CDR3 extends over 14 amino acids. CDR3 protein: CASSLNSGGSPLHF. In DNA form, the CDR3 reads TGTGCCAGCAGTTTAAATTCGGGGGGGTCACCCCTCCACTTT.

The chain employs TRBV2 and TRBJ2-3, with D hard to call. CDR1 is SNHLY, CDR2 FYNNEI, per germline. This CDR3 is 14 amino acids long. The V end lost 7 bases, the J end lost 1 base, and 12 bases lay between the germline ends. In nucleotides, the CDR3 is TGTGCCAGCACAAGTCAACTCCGCACAGATACGCAGTATTTT. Its translation is CASTSQLRTDTQYF.

This clonotype rates as medium-sized. This chain uses TRBV5-4 with TRBJ1-2, with D tentatively TRBD1 (6 bases). The CDR3 has 15 amino acids. CDR1 is SGHNT, CDR2 YYREEE, per germline (reference sequence). Trimming took off 1 base at V and 4 bases at J, with 14 bases between the two ends. The CDR3 here is CASSLYQGRTYGYTF. The CDR3, as DNA: TGTGCCAGCAGCTTGTACCAGGGGAGGACCTATGGCTACACCTTC.

The rearrangement links TRBV20-1 to TRBJ2-7; D may be TRBD2 (6 bases). The length of the CDR3 is 13 residues. V was cut by 4 bases and J by 0 bases, with 10 bases left in between. The germline V gene has CDR1 DFQATT and CDR2 SNEGSKA (reference sequence). The CDR3 sequence is CSATRLVSYEQYF. The CDR3 DNA reads as TGCAGTGCTACCAGACTAGTCTCCTACGAGCAGTACTTC.

The V call is TRBV10-2, the J call TRBJ2-7; no clear D. Germline CDR1 reads WSHSY; CDR2 reads SAAADI. V was cut by 5 bases and J by 0 bases, with 20 bases left in between. The CDR3 runs to 17 residues. As DNA, the CDR3 is TGCGCCAGCAGTCCAACAACTTCCGGGCCCAGCTCCTACGAGCAGTACTTC. It yields the protein CASSPTTSGPSSYEQYF.

V and J are TRBV19 and TRBJ2-1; either TRBD1 or TRBD2 may fit D (5 bases each). This CDR3 is 14 amino acids long. The V end was cut by 4 bases, the J end by 6 bases, with 13 bases between. The germline V gene has CDR1 LNHDA and CDR2 SQIVND (reference sequence). The CDR3 DNA is TGTGCCAGTAGTACTGGGCCGGGGACCAATGAGCAGTTCTTC. Translation gives CASSTGPGTNEQFF.

The rearrangement uses TRBV7-9 and TRBJ1-2; D not certain. Germline V lookup: CDR1 SEHNR, CDR2 FQNEAQ (reference sequence). The CDR3 covers 15 residues. V shed 2 bases and J shed 1 base, with 11 bases lying between them. This CDR3 is CASSLLGRGNYGYTF. The CDR3 coding sequence is TGTGCCAGCAGCTTACTAGGTCGGGGTAACTATGGCTACACCTTC.

This clonotype appeared a single time. This chain joins TRBV19 and TRBJ2-7; D is possibly TRBD1 (6 bases). Germline CDR1 reads LNHDA; CDR2 reads SQIVND (reference sequence). Trimming pared 5 bases from V and 3 bases from J, leaving 17 bases between. The CDR3 has 15 amino acids. The CDR3 DNA reads TGTGCCAGTAGTCCCTCGCACCGGGACAACTACGAGCAGTACTTC. It is translated as CASSPSHRDNYEQYF. Full variable domain (missing parts from reference TRBV19 and TRBJ2-7): DGGITQSPKYLFRKEGQNVTLSCEQNLNHDAMYWYRQDPGQGLRLIYYSQIVNDFQKGDIAEGYSVSREKKESFPLTVTSAQKNPTAFYLCASSPSHRDNYEQYFGPGTRLTVT.

This clonotype was observed a handful of times. The V and J genes are TRBV10-1 and TRBJ2-1; D possibly corresponds to TRBD2 (6 bases). CDR3 size: 16 residues. The V end was cut by 11 bases, the J end by 8 bases, with 28 bases between. The germline V gene encodes CDR1 WNHNN and CDR2 SYGVQD (reference sequence). The CDR3 reads CAGDYRRVAPSDEQFF. The CDR3 nucleotides are TGCGCCGGGGATTATCGGAGGGTAGCTCCTTCGGATGAGCAGTTCTTC.

This clonotype was picked up one time. The V call is TRBV27, the J call TRBJ2-7, with 11 bases that match TRBD1. CDR1 and CDR2 (germline): MNHEY, SMNVEV (reference sequence). The CDR3 contains 15 residues. Unmatched junction bases numbered 6, after V lost 5 bases and J lost 3 bases. The CDR3 reads CASSITGTGGYEQYF. The DNA for the CDR3 is TGTGCCAGCAGTATCACCGGGACAGGGGGCTACGAGCAGTACTTC.

The V call is TRBV7-2, the J call TRBJ2-3, with D perhaps TRBD1 (6 bases). From germline, CDR1 is SGHTA and CDR2 FQGNSA. The ends were cut back, 3 bases at V and 6 bases at J, with 7 bases in the middle. The CDR3 spans 12 residues. CDR3 amino acids: CASSFRGDTQYF. CDR3 bases: TGTGCCAGCAGCTTTAGGGGGGATACGCAGTATTTT.

J is TRBJ1-1 and V is TRBV25-1, with 8 bases matching TRBD1. J was trimmed by 9 bases and V by 2 bases; bases with no gene match: 5. The CDR3 has 13 residues. From germline, CDR1 is MGHDK and CDR2 SYGVNS. The CDR3 loop is CASSELGQGQAFF. CDR3 nucleotides: TGTGCCAGCAGTGAACTCGGACAGGGACAAGCTTTCTTT.

This chain joins TRBV20-1 and TRBJ1-6; 9 positions match TRBD1. Trimming at V came to 4 bases and at J to 9 bases, leaving 10 bases not matched to a gene. There are 15 residues in the CDR3. CDR1 and CDR2 from the germline V gene are DFQATT and SNEGSKA (reference sequence). The CDR3 bases are TGCAGTGCTATTTCGGGACAGGGTTTCGGTTCACCCCTCCACTTT. This gives the protein CSAISGQGFGSPLHF.